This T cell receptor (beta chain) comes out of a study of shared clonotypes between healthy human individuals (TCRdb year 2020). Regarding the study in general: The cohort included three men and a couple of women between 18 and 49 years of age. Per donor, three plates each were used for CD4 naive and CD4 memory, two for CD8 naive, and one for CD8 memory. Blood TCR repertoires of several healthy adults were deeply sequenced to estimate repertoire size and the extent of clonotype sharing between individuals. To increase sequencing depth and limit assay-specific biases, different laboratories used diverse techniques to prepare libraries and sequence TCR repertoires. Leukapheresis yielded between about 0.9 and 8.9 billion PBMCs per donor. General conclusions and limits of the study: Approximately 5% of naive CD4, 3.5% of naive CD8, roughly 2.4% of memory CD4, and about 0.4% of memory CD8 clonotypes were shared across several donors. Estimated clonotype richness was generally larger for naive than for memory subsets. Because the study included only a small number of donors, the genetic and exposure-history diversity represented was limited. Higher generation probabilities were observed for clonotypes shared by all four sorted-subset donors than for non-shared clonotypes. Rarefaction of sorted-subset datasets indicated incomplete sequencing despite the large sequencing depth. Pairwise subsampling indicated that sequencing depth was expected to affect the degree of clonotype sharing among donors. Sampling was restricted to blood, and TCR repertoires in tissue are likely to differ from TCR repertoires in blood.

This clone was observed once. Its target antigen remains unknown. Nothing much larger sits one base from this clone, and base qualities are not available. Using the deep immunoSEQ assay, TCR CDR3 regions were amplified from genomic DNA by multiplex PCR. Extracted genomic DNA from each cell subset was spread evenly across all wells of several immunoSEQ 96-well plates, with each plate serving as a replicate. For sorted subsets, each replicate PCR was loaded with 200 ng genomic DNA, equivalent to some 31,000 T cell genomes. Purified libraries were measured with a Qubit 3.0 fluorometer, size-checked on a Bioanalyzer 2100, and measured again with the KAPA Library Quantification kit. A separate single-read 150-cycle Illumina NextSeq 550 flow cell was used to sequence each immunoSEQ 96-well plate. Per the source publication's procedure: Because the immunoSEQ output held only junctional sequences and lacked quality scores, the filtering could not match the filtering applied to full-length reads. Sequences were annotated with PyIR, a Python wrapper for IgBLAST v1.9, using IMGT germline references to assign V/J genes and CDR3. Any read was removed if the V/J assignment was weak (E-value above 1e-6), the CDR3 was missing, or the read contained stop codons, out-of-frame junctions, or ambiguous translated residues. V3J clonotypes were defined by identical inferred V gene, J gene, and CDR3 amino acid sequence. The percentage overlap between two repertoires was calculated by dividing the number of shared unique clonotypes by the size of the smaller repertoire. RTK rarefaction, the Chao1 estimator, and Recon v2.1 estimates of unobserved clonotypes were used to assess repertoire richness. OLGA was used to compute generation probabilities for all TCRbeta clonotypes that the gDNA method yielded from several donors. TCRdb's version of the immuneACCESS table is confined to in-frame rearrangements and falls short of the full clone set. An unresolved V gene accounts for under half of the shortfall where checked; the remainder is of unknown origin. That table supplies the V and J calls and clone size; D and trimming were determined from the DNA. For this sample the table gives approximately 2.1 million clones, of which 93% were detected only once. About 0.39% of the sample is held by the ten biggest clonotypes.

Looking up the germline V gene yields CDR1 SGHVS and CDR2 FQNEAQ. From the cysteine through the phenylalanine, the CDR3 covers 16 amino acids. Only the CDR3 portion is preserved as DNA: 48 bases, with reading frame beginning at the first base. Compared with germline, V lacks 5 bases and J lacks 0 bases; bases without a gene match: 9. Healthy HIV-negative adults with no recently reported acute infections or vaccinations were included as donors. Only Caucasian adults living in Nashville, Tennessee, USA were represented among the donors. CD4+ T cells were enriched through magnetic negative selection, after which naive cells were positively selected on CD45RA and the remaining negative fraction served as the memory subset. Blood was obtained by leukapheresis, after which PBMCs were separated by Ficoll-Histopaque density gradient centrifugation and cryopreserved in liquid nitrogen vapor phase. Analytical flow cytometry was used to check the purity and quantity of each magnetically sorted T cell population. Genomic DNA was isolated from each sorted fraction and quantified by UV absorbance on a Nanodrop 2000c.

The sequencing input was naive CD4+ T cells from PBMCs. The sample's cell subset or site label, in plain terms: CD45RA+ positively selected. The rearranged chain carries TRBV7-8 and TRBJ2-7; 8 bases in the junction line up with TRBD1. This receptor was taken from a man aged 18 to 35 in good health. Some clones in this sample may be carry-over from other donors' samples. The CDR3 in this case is CASSGRDRSYSYEQYF. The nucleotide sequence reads TGTGCCAGCAGCGGGCGGGACAGGTCCTACTCCTACGAGCAGTACTTC. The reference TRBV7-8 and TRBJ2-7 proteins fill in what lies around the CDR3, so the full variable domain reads GAGVSQSPRYKVAKRGQDVALRCDPISGHVSLFWYQQALGQGPEFLTYFQNEAQLDKSGLPSDRFFAERPEGSVSTLKIQRTQQEDSAVYLCASSGRDRSYSYEQYFGPGTRLTVT.